At least ten counts were recorded for the clone carrying this TCR beta chain. Antigen unknown. Amplification targeted TCR beta CDR3 regions from RNA transcripts. Initially, a first-round RT-PCR of the TCR CDR3 employed the HTBI primer set. TCRdb re-called the multiplex PCR reads with MiXCR, one entry per CDR3 protein. Of about 560,000 distinct CDR3 sequences listed, less than 15% are singletons. The data stem from a study of T cells in Graves' hyperthyroidism and ophthalmopathy. Regarding the study as a whole: Ophthalmopathy was separated from stable hyperthyroidism by a 13 V-J model.

Stable Graves' hyperthyroidism meant no ophthalmopathy progression within 18 months. The diagnoses drew upon clinical symptoms, serum thyroxine and TRAb, thyroid ultrasound and orbital computed tomography. The PBMCs had their origin in more than 9.5 ml of fresh peripheral blood. Germline V gene lookup returns CDR1 SNHLY and CDR2 FYNNEI. The V gene end was trimmed by 6 bases and the J gene end by 3 bases; junction bases not matched to a gene: 14. The CDR3 contains 18 residues. The genes are TRBV2 and TRBJ1-1; 12 positions agree with TRBD1. This clonotype originated in a woman aged 40 to 50 with Graves' hyperthyroidism. The sequencing input was blood. The CDR3 sequence is CASSANPGQGAMDTEAFF. In nucleotides, the CDR3 is TGTGCCAGCAGCGCTAATCCGGGACAGGGGGCGATGGACACTGAAGCTTTCTTT.